The clone carrying this T cell receptor (beta chain) rates as medium-sized. This entry belongs to a study of naive and memory T cell subsets. The germline V gene has CDR1 SGHAT and CDR2 FQDESV (reference sequence). The length of the CDR3 is 15 residues. The V and J ends lost 3 bases and 2 bases respectively, with 12 bases between them. Whole blood, around 2.5 ml, came from adult healthy volunteers. Alpha and beta constant region primers primed reverse transcription for blood and skin samples. The SP2 primer and nested alpha and beta constant region primers amplified ligated cDNA in four rounds. One entry per CDR3 protein results from TCRdb running MiXCR on the 5' RACE reads. The sample comprises 25,000 to 30,000 distinct CDR3 sequences, approximately 20% of which are singletons, and around 1.9% rests with the top ten.

The receptor's source is a female donor in good health. The chain is built from TRBV11-1 and TRBJ2-3; no definite D call. CDR3 DNA: TGTGCCAGCAGCTTCAGCCGGGCCCCCACAGATACGCAGTATTTT. It encodes CASSFSRAPTDTQYF.